These T cell receptor beta chains were read from a single sample in a study of blood T cell repertoires in COVID-19. Sequenced by immunoSEQ multiplex PCR; TCRdb stores in-frame clones only, minus some. The table has more than 250,000 clones, about 91% seen once; the top ten hold 1.6%. Sequencing was performed on peripheral blood. These TCRs come from a woman in her twenties or thirties with COVID-19, enrolled during active disease. CDR3s include the opening cysteine and the closing phenylalanine or tryptophan. A D gene is named only where the DNA matches it firmly. A clone size is listed for some rows: how often the clone was seen (once, few, many), or a class if it is expanded.

D gene	J gene	V gene	clone size	CDR3 protein	CDR3 DNA
TRBD1	TRBJ1-2	TRBV27	once	CASSSPTGGYGYTF	TGTGCCAGCAGTTCGCCGACAGGGGGCTATGGCTACACCTTC
.	TRBJ1-2	TRBV27	few	CASSLNPGLHGYTF	TGTGCCAGCAGTTTAAACCCGGGACTGCATGGCTACACCTTC
.	TRBJ2-1	TRBV6-5	.	CASSWAGPINEQFF	TGTGCCAGCAGTTGGGCGGGGCCAATCAATGAGCAGTTCTTC
TRBD1	TRBJ2-3	TRBV10-1	.	CASSETNRGTDTQYF	TGCGCCAGCAGTGAGACGAACAGGGGAACAGATACGCAGTATTTT
.	TRBJ1-1	TRBV10-2	.	CASSQNTEAFF	TGCGCCAGCAGTCAGAACACTGAAGCTTTCTTT
TRBD1	TRBJ2-3	TRBV18	once	CASSPFTGGRTDTQYF	TGTGCCAGCTCACCATTCACAGGGGGGAGGACAGATACGCAGTATTTT
.	TRBJ1-6	TRBV2	.	CASMGGEGPSSYNSPLHF	TGTGCCAGCATGGGAGGGGAGGGGCCGAGCTCCTATAATTCACCCCTCCACTTT
.	TRBJ1-1	TRBV28	few	CASRLGGKAFF	TGTGCCAGCAGGCTAGGAGGGAAAGCTTTCTTT
.	TRBJ2-6	TRBV4-3	.	CASSLSAAGATGANVLTF	TGCGCCAGCAGCCTATCCGCAGCAGGGGCAACAGGGGCCAACGTCCTGACTTTC
.	TRBJ2-2	TRBV2	.	CAGSPLARETGELFF	TGTGCCGGAAGCCCCCTAGCGAGAGAAACCGGGGAGCTGTTTTTT
TRBD2	TRBJ2-2	TRBV2	.	CASRGSGTGELFF	TGTGCCAGCAGGGGTAGCGGGACCGGGGAGCTGTTTTTT
.	TRBJ2-7	TRBV5-1	.	CASTEGATSSYEQYF	TGCGCCAGCACGGAGGGGGCCACGTCCTCCTACGAGCAGTACTTC
.	TRBJ2-1	TRBV11-3	.	CASSFGRGSYNEQFF	TGTGCCAGCAGCTTTGGGCGGGGTTCCTACAATGAGCAGTTCTTC
TRBD2	TRBJ2-5	TRBV7-9	.	CASSPRLAGGVETQYF	TGTGCCAGCAGCCCACGACTAGCGGGGGGCGTTGAGACCCAGTACTTC
.	TRBJ2-3	TRBV7-8	.	CASSFELVTDTQYF	TGTGCCAGCAGCTTTGAACTTGTCACAGATACGCAGTATTTT
.	TRBJ2-2	TRBV7-6	once	CASSSPASGRTGELFF	TGTGCCAGCAGCTCGCCGGCGTCGGGGAGGACCGGGGAGCTGTTTTTT
TRBD1	TRBJ1-1	TRBV7-9	.	CASSLRDRGTEAFF	TGTGCCAGCAGCCTCCGGGACAGGGGTACTGAAGCTTTCTTT
.	TRBJ2-2	TRBV19	.	CASRLTGSNTGELFF	TGTGCCAGTAGGCTGACGGGGTCGAACACCGGGGAGCTGTTTTTT
TRBD1	TRBJ1-5	TRBV6-6	.	CASSRTGSNQPQHF	TGTGCCAGCAGTCGGACAGGGAGCAATCAGCCCCAGCATTTT
.	TRBJ1-4	TRBV5-1	.	CASSLSATNEKLFF	TGCGCCAGCAGCTTGTCTGCAACTAATGAAAAACTGTTTTTT
TRBD2	TRBJ2-3	TRBV11-2	.	CASRLIAGIADTQYF	TGTGCCAGCAGATTAATAGCGGGGATTGCGGATACGCAGTATTTT
TRBD2	TRBJ2-3	TRBV28	.	CASSPTSGGSTDTQYF	TGTGCCAGCAGCCCGACTAGCGGGGGAAGCACAGATACGCAGTATTTT
TRBD2	TRBJ2-1	TRBV5-4	.	CASSLGTSRASNEQFF	TGTGCCAGCAGCTTGGGGACTAGTCGAGCAAGCAATGAGCAGTTCTTC
.	TRBJ2-2	TRBV7-9	.	CASTQGELFF	TGTGCCAGCACCCAGGGGGAGCTGTTTTTT
.	TRBJ1-5	TRBV15	many	CATSREGVDGYQPQHF	TGTGCCACCAGCAGAGAGGGAGTAGACGGTTATCAGCCCCAGCATTTT
TRBD2	TRBJ2-1	TRBV19	.	CASSPVGRGFYNEQFF	TGTGCCAGTAGTCCCGTTGGGCGGGGGTTTTACAATGAGCAGTTCTTC
TRBD1	TRBJ2-5	TRBV2	.	CASGSTGGGETQYF	TGTGCCAGCGGCTCGACAGGGGGCGGTGAGACCCAGTACTTC
TRBD2	TRBJ2-1	TRBV19	.	CASSIWSGVRYNEQFF	TGTGCCAGTAGTATATGGAGCGGGGTACGGTACAATGAGCAGTTCTTC
.	TRBJ1-4	TRBV2	.	CARQSGNEKLFF	TGTGCCCGACAGAGTGGTAATGAAAAACTGTTTTTT
TRBD1	TRBJ1-2	TRBV6-5	.	CASSPGTGANYGYTF	TGTGCCAGCAGCCCCGGGACAGGAGCTAACTATGGCTACACCTTC
TRBD1	TRBJ1-5	TRBV5-1	.	CASSPGQGNQPQHF	TGCGCCAGCAGCCCGGGACAGGGAAACCAGCCCCAGCATTTT
.	TRBJ2-1	TRBV6-5	.	CASSYSTRVYNEQFF	TGTGCCAGCAGTTACTCGACTCGGGTGTACAATGAGCAGTTCTTC
.	TRBJ1-2	TRBV30	once	CAWSARIGYTF	TGTGCCTGGAGCGCCAGGATAGGCTACACCTTC
.	TRBJ1-6	TRBV14	.	CASSHQQRSPLHF	TGTGCCAGCAGCCATCAACAACGTTCACCCCTCCACTTT
TRBD1	TRBJ1-2	TRBV11-3	.	CASSFRDSANYGYTF	TGTGCCAGCAGCTTCCGGGACAGCGCTAACTATGGCTACACCTTC
TRBD2	TRBJ2-3	TRBV6-4	.	CASSQGLVGDTQYF	TGTGCCAGCAGTCAGGGACTAGTAGGCGATACGCAGTATTTT
TRBD2	TRBJ2-5	TRBV10-3	.	CAISESSGGPTTQYF	TGTGCCATCAGTGAGTCGAGCGGGGGGCCCACGACCCAGTACTTC
.	TRBJ2-5	TRBV12-2	once	CASRLDLAGGPRETQYF	TGTGCAAGTCGCTTAGACCTAGCGGGGGGGCCTAGGGAGACCCAGTACTTC
TRBD2	TRBJ2-1	TRBV4-2	few	CASSYRILAGFSSYNEQFF	TGTGCCAGCAGCTACCGGATCCTAGCGGGGTTTAGCTCCTACAATGAGCAGTTCTTC
.	TRBJ1-1	TRBV11-2	once	CASSFHAQPIGTEAFF	TGTGCCAGCAGCTTCCATGCCCAACCGATCGGGACTGAAGCTTTCTTT
.	TRBJ1-5	TRBV6-2/TRBV6-3	.	CASSYSLSQGDQPQHF	TGTGCCAGCAGTTACTCTCTATCCCAGGGCGATCAGCCCCAGCATTTT
.	TRBJ1-1	TRBV29-1	.	CSGGNTEAFF	TGCAGCGGAGGGAACACTGAAGCTTTCTTT